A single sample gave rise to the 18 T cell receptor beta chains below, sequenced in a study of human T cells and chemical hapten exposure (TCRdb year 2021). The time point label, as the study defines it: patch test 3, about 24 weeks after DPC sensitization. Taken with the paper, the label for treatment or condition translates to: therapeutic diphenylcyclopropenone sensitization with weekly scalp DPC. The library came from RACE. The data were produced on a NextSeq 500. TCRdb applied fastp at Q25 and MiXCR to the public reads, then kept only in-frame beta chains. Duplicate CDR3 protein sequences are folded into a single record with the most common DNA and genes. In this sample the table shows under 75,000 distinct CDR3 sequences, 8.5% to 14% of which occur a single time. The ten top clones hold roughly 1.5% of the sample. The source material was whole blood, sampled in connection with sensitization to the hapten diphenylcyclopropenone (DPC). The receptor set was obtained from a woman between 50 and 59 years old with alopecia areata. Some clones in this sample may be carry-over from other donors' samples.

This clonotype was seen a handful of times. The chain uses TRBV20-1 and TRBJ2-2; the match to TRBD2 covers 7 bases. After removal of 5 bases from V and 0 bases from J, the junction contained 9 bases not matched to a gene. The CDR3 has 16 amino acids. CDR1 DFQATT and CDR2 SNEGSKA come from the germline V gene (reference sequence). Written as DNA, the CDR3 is TGCAGTGCTTCATCTAGCGGTGTATCGAACACCGGGGAGCTGTTTTTT. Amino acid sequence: CSASSSGVSNTGELFF.

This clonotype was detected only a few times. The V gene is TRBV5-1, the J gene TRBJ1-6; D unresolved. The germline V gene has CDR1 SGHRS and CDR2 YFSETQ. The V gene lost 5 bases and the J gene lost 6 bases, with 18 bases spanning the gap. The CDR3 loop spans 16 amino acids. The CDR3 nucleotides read TGCGCCAGCAGACCTGCAGGCTGGGGTAGTAATTCACCCCTCCACTTT. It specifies CASRPAGWGSNSPLHF. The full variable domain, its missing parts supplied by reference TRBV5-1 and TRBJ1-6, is KAGVTQTPRYLIKTRGQQVTLSCSPISGHRSVSWYQQTPGQGLQFLFEYFSETQRNKGNFPGRFSGRQFSNSRSEMNVSTLELGDSALYLCASRPAGWGSNSPLHFGNGTRLTVT.

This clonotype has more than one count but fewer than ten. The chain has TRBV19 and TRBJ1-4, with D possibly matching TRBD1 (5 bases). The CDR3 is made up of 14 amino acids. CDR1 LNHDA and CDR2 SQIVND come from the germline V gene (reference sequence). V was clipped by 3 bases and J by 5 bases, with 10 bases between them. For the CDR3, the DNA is TGTGCCAGTAGTATCGGGACGACGAATGAAAAACTGTTTTTT. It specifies CASSIGTTNEKLFF.

CDR3 protein: CSARVGRGAYQETQYF. For the CDR3, the DNA is TGCAGTGCTAGAGTGGGGCGGGGCGCGTACCAAGAGACCCAGTACTTC. This sequence joins TRBV20-1 and TRBJ2-5; D might be TRBD2 (6 bases). CDR1 DFQATT and CDR2 SNEGSKA come from the germline V gene (reference sequence). V was cut by 1 base and J by 0 bases, with 15 bases left in between. CDR3 length equals 16 residues.

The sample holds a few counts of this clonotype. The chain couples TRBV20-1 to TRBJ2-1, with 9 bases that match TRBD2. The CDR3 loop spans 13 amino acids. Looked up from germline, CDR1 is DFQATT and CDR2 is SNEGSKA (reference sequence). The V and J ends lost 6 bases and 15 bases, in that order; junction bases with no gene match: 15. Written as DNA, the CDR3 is TGCAGTGCCCCCTGGGGTGCGGGAGGGCCCTGGTTCTTC. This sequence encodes CSAPWGAGGPWFF.

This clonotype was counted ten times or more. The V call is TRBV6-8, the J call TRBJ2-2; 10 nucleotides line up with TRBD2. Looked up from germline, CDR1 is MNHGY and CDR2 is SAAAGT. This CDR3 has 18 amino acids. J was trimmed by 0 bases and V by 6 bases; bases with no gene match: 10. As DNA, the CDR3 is TGTGCCAGCAGACTAGCGGGACTGCGGAGATCGAACACCGGGGAGCTGTTTTTT. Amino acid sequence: CASRLAGLRRSNTGELFF.

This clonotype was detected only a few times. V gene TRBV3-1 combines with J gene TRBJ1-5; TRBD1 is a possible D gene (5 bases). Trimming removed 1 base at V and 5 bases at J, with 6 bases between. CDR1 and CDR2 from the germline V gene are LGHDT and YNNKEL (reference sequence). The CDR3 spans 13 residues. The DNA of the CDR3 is TGTGCCAGCAGCCAAGTGGGGGATCAGCCCCAGCATTTT. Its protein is CASSQVGDQPQHF.

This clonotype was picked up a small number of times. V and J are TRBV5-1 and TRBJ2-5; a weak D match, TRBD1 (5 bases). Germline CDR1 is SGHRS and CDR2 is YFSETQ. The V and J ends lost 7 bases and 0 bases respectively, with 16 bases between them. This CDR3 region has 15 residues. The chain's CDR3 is CASRQTETYQETQYF. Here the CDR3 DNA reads TGCGCCAGCCGACAGACCGAAACGTACCAAGAGACCCAGTACTTC.

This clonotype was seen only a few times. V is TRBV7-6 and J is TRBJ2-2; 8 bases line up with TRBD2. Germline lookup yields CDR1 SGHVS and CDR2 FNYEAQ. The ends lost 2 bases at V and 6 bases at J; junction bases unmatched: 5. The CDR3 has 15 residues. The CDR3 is CASSLSGGYAGELFF. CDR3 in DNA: TGTGCCAGCAGCTTAAGCGGGGGCTATGCCGGGGAGCTGTTTTTT.

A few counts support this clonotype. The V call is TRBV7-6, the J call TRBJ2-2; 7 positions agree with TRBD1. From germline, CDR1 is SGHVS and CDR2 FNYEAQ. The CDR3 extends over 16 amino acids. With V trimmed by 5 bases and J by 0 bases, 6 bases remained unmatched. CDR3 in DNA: TGTGCCAGCAGCCAGGGGACAGTAGCGAACACCGGGGAGCTGTTTTTT. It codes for CASSQGTVANTGELFF.

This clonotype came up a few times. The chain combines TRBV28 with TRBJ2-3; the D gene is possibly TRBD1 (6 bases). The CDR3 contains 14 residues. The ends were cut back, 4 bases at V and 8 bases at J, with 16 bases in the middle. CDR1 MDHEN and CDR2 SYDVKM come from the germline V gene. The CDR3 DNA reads TGTGCCAGCAGTTCCCAGACAGGATCTACTACGCAGTATTTT. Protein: CASSSQTGSTTQYF.

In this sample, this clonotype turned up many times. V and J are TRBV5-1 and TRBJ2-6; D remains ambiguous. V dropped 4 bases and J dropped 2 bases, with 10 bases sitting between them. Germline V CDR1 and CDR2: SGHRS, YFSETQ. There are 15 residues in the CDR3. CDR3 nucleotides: TGCGCCAGCAGCCTTATCGAGGCTGGGGCCAACGTCCTGACTTTC. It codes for CASSLIEAGANVLTF.

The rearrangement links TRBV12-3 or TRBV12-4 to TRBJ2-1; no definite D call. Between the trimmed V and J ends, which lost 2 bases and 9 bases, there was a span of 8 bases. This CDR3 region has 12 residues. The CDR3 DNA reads TGTGCCAGCAGTTTAACAGTCGGTGAGCAGTTCTTC. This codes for CASSLTVGEQFF.

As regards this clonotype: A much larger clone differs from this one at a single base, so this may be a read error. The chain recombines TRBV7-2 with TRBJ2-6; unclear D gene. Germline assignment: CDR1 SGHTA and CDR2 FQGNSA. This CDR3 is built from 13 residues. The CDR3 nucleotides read TGTGCCAGCGGCTTTTTCGGGGCCAACGTCCTGACTTTC. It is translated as CASGFFGANVLTF.

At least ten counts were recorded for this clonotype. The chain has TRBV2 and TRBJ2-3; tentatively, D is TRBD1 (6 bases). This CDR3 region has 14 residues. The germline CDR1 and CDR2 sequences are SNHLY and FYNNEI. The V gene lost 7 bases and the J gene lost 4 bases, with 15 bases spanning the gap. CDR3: CASKQGREADTQYF. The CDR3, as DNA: TGTGCCAGCAAGCAGGGGCGAGAGGCAGATACGCAGTATTTT.

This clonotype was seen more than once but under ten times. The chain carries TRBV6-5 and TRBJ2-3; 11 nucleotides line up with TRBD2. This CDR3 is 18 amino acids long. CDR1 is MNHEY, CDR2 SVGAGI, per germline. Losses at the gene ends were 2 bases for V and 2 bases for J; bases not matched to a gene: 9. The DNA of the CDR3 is TGTGCCAGCAGTTACACCCAAACTAGCGGGGGCCACACAGATACGCAGTATTTT. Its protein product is CASSYTQTSGGHTDTQYF.

CDR3 protein: CASSLLGLAGAYNEQFF. CDR3 DNA sequence: TGTGCCAGCAGCTTGTTAGGACTAGCGGGAGCCTACAATGAGCAGTTCTTC. V and J are TRBV7-2 and TRBJ2-1, with 13 bases lining up with TRBD2. The CDR3 covers 17 residues. Germline CDR1 and CDR2: SGHTA and FQGNSA. V trimming: 3 bases; J trimming: 2 bases; junction bases outside the gene matches: 4.

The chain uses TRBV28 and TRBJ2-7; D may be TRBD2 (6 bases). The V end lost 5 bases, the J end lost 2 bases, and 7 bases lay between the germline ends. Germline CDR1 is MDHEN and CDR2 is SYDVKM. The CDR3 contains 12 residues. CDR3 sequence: CASSPGAYEQYF. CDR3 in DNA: TGTGCCAGCAGTCCGGGGGCCTACGAGCAGTACTTC.